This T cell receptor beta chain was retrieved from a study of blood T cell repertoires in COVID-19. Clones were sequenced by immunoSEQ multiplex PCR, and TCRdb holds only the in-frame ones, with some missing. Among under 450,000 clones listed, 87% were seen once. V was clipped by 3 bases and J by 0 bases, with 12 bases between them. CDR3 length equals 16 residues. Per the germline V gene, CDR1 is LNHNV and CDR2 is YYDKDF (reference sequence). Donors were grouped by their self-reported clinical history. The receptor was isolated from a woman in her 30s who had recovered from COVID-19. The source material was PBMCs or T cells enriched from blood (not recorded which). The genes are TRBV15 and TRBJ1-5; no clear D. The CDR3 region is CATSSKERNSNQPQHF. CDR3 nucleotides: TGTGCCACCAGCAGTAAGGAGCGAAATAGCAATCAGCCCCAGCATTTT.